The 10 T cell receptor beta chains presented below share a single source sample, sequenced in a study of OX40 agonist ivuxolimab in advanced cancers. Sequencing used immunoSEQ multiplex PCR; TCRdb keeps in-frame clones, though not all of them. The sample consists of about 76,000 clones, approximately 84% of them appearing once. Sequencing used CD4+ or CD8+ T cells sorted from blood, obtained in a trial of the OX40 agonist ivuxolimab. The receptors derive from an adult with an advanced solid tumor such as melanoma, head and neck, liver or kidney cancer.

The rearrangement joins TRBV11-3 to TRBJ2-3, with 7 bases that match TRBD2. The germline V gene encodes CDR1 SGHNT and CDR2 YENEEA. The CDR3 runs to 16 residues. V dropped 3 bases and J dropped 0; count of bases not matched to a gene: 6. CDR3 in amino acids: CASSLGLAASTDTQYF. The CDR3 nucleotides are TGTGCCAGCAGCTTGGGGCTAGCGGCTAGCACAGATACGCAGTATTTT.

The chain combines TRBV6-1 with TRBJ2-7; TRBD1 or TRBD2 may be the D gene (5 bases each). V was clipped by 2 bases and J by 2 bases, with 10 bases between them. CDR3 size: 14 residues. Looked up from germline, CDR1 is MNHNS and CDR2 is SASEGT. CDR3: CASSEQWGTYEQYF. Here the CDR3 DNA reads TGTGCCAGCAGTGAACAATGGGGGACCTACGAGCAGTACTTC.

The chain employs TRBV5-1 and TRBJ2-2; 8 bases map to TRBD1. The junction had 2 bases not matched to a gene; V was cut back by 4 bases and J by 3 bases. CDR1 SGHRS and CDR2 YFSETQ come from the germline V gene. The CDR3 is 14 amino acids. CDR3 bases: TGCGCCAGCAGCAACAGGGGGGACACCGGGGAGCTGTTTTTT. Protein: CASSNRGDTGELFF.

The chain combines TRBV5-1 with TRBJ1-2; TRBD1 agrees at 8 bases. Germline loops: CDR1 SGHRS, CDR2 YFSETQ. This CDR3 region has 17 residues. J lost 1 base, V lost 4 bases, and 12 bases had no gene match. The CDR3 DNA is TGCGCCAGCAGCCCGACGCCGGGACAGGACCATAACTATGGCTACACCTTC. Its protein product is CASSPTPGQDHNYGYTF.

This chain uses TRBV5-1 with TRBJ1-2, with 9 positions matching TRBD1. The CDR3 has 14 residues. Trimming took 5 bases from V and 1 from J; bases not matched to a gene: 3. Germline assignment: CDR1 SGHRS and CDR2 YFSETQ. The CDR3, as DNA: TGCGCCAGCAGGGGGACAGGGCTTAACTATGGCTACACCTTC. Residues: CASRGTGLNYGYTF.

The DNA of the CDR3 is TGTGCCAGCAGTGCGACAGGGACTGTAGGAGCTTTCTTT. This encodes CASSATGTVGAFF. V usage is TRBV25-1 and J usage is TRBJ1-1, with 7 bases aligning to TRBD1. Germline lookup yields CDR1 MGHDK and CDR2 SYGVNS. There are 13 residues in the CDR3. V trimming: 4 bases; J trimming: 10 bases; junction bases outside the gene matches: 9.

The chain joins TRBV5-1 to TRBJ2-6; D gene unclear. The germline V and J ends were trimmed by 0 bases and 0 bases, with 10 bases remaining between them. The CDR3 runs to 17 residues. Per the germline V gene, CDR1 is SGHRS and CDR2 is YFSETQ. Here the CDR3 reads CASSLGRLTSGANVLTF. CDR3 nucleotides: TGCGCCAGCAGCTTGGGGCGGCTGACCTCTGGGGCCAACGTCCTGACTTTC.

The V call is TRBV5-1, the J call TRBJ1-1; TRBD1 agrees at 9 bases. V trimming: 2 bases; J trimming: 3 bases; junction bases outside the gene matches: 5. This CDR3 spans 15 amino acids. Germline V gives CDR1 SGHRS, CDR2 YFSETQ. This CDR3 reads CASSFLRTGDTEAFF. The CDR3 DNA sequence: TGCGCCAGCAGCTTTCTGCGGACAGGGGACACTGAAGCTTTCTTT.

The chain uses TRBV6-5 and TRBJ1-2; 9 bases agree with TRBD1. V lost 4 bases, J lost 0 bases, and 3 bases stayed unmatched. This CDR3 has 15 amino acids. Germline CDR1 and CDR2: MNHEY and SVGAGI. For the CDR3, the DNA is TGTGCCAGCAGTTTGACAGGGGGGACTAACTATGGCTACACCTTC. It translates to CASSLTGGTNYGYTF.

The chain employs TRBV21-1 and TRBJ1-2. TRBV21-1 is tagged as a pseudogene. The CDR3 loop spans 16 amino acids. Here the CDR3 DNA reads TGTGCCAGCCGAGCAAAGGTAAAGGGAGAGTACTATGGCTACACCTTC. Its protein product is CASRAKVKGEYYGYTF.